Listed below are T cell receptor beta chains from one sample, sequenced in a study of T cell responses to AZD1222 COVID-19 vaccine. Produced via immunoSEQ multiplex PCR; TCRdb's table is partial and in-frame only. The top ten hold 7.8% of the sample, which has 120,000 or so clones, roughly 92% seen once. The sample in question was peripheral blood, obtained on day 0 of AZD1222 vaccination. These TCRs come from an adult in good health. Each CDR3 is given with its conserved first and last residue. A D gene is named only where the DNA matches it firmly. Not every row has a clone size; where given, it reads once, few, many or a size class.

V: TRBV5-1; J: TRBJ1-5; D: NA; size: NA; CDR3: CASSLTGGNQPQHF; DNA: TGCGCCAGCAGCTTGACGGGGGGCAATCAGCCCCAGCATTTT
V: TRBV13; J: TRBJ2-2; D: TRBD1; size: NA; CDR3: CASSRTGGDTGELFF; DNA: TGTGCCAGCAGCCGGACAGGGGGCGACACCGGGGAGCTGTTTTTT
V: TRBV5-6; J: TRBJ2-7; D: NA; size: NA; CDR3: CASSSYSSYEQYF; DNA: TGTGCCAGCAGCTCGTATAGCTCCTACGAGCAGTACTTC
V: TRBV6-1; J: TRBJ1-2; D: NA; size: NA; CDR3: CASSDGDGSYGYTF; DNA: TGTGCCAGCAGTGATGGGGACGGAAGCTATGGCTACACCTTC
V: TRBV18; J: TRBJ1-1; D: NA; size: NA; CDR3: CASSPPGNGDTEAFF; DNA: TGTGCCAGCTCACCACCCGGAAATGGGGACACTGAAGCTTTCTTT
V: TRBV11-3; J: TRBJ2-7; D: NA; size: NA; CDR3: CASSPSTGTPRRSEQYF; DNA: TGTGCCAGCAGCCCATCTACCGGGACCCCACGCAGGAGCGAGCAGTACTTC
V: TRBV5-1; J: TRBJ2-5; D: NA; size: NA; CDR3: CASSSHQETQYF; DNA: TGCGCCAGCAGCTCCCACCAAGAGACCCAGTACTTC
V: TRBV28; J: TRBJ1-2; D: NA; size: once; CDR3: CASSLRQVVGYTF; DNA: TGTGCCAGCAGTTTACGACAGGTGGTAGGCTACACCTTC
V: TRBV28; J: TRBJ1-2; D: NA; size: NA; CDR3: CASSFKPNYGYTF; DNA: TGTGCCAGCAGTTTTAAACCCAACTATGGCTACACCTTC
V: TRBV18; J: TRBJ2-7; D: TRBD1; size: NA; CDR3: CASSRQGYEQYF; DNA: TGTGCCAGCTCCCGACAGGGGTACGAGCAGTACTTC
V: TRBV6-7; J: TRBJ1-5; D: TRBD1; size: NA; CDR3: CASRDREGQPQHF; DNA: TGTGCCAGCAGGGACAGGGAAGGACAGCCCCAGCATTTT
V: TRBV5-1; J: TRBJ1-4; D: TRBD1; size: NA; CDR3: CASSTGGQKEKLFF; DNA: TGCGCCAGCAGCACCGGGGGACAGAAAGAAAAACTGTTTTTT
V: TRBV5-1; J: TRBJ2-4; D: TRBD1; size: NA; CDR3: CASSLGDRNIAKNIQYF; DNA: TGCGCCAGCAGCTTGGGGGACAGGAATATAGCCAAAAACATTCAGTACTTC
V: TRBV15; J: TRBJ2-1; D: TRBD2; size: once; CDR3: CATSLPPQRGTYNEQFF; DNA: TGTGCCACCAGCCTACCCCCCCAGCGGGGCACCTACAATGAGCAGTTCTTC
V: TRBV7-2; J: TRBJ2-3; D: NA; size: few; CDR3: CASSLGWSVTDTQYF; DNA: TGTGCCAGCAGCTTAGGGTGGAGTGTAACAGATACGCAGTATTTT
V: TRBV11-3; J: TRBJ2-2; D: NA; size: NA; CDR3: CASSLVSAANTGELFF; DNA: TGTGCCAGCAGCTTAGTTTCGGCCGCAAACACCGGGGAGCTGTTTTTT
V: TRBV15; J: TRBJ2-5; D: TRBD1; size: NA; CDR3: CATSEDRGLRETQYF; DNA: TGTGCCACCAGCGAGGACAGGGGGCTTCGGGAGACCCAGTACTTC
V: TRBV4-1; J: TRBJ2-3; D: NA; size: NA; CDR3: CASSLGLSTDTQYF; DNA: TGCGCCAGCAGCCTTGGCCTGAGCACAGATACGCAGTATTTT
V: TRBV5-6; J: TRBJ1-5; D: NA; size: NA; CDR3: CASSSGQTPYNQPQHF; DNA: TGTGCCAGCAGCTCTGGACAGACTCCCTACAATCAGCCCCAGCATTTT
V: TRBV12-5; J: TRBJ1-3; D: NA; size: NA; CDR3: CASGLVRGFRNTIYF; DNA: TGTGCTAGTGGTTTGGTACGGGGGTTCAGAAACACCATATATTTT
V: TRBV6-5; J: TRBJ1-2; D: TRBD1; size: NA; CDR3: CASRRDRGAPGYTF; DNA: TGTGCCAGCAGACGGGACAGGGGGGCGCCAGGCTACACCTTC
V: TRBV18; J: TRBJ2-2; D: NA; size: NA; CDR3: CASSPRLQSTGELFF; DNA: TGTGCCAGCTCACCACGCCTCCAAAGTACCGGGGAGCTGTTTTTT
V: TRBV11-3; J: TRBJ2-1; D: NA; size: NA; CDR3: CASSLGDDYNEQFF; DNA: TGTGCCAGCAGCTTAGGGGATGACTACAATGAGCAGTTCTTC
V: TRBV9; J: TRBJ1-2; D: NA; size: NA; CDR3: CASSVTGGAGYTF; DNA: TGTGCCAGCAGCGTAACTGGAGGGGCTGGCTACACCTTC
V: TRBV30; J: TRBJ1-1; D: NA; size: once; CDR3: CAWSSTGLEAFF; DNA: TGTGCCTGGAGCTCCACGGGGTTAGAAGCTTTCTTT
V: TRBV25-1; J: TRBJ1-3; D: TRBD1; size: NA; CDR3: CASSRQGGNTIYF; DNA: TGTGCCAGCTCCCGACAGGGTGGAAACACCATATATTTT
V: TRBV24-1; J: TRBJ1-4; D: NA; size: NA; CDR3: CATSDRGSGVTNEKLFF; DNA: TGTGCCACCAGTGATCGCGGTTCAGGGGTAACTAATGAAAAACTGTTTTTT
V: TRBV9; J: TRBJ2-7; D: NA; size: NA; CDR3: CASSVGQGGEQYF; DNA: TGTGCCAGCAGCGTAGGTCAGGGCGGCGAGCAGTACTTC
V: TRBV27; J: TRBJ2-2; D: NA; size: NA; CDR3: CASSLFAGNTGELFF; DNA: TGTGCCAGCAGTTTATTTGCGGGGAACACCGGGGAGCTGTTTTTT
V: TRBV5-1; J: TRBJ1-5; D: NA; size: NA; CDR3: CASSLGSNQPQHF; DNA: TGCGCCAGCAGCTTGGGTAGCAATCAGCCCCAGCATTTT
V: TRBV11-3; J: TRBJ2-3; D: NA; size: NA; CDR3: CASSLPESADTQYF; DNA: TGTGCCAGCAGCTTACCCGAGAGCGCAGATACGCAGTATTTT
V: TRBV5-1; J: TRBJ1-2; D: TRBD1; size: NA; CDR3: CASSSSGQPRYGYTF; DNA: TGCGCCAGCAGCTCCTCGGGACAGCCGCGCTATGGCTACACCTTC
V: TRBV14; J: TRBJ2-2; D: TRBD1; size: NA; CDR3: CASSPTGLGTGELFF; DNA: TGTGCCAGCAGCCCGACAGGGTTGGGGACCGGGGAGCTGTTTTTT
V: TRBV20-1; J: TRBJ1-6; D: NA; size: NA; CDR3: CSVNSPLHF; DNA: TGCAGTGTTAATTCACCCCTCCACTTT
V: TRBV2; J: TRBJ1-1; D: NA; size: NA; CDR3: CASSEGQIKVTEAFF; DNA: TGTGCCAGCAGTGAAGGACAAATAAAGGTAACTGAAGCTTTCTTT
V: TRBV6-1; J: TRBJ2-3; D: TRBD2; size: NA; CDR3: CASSASERGGTDTQYF; DNA: TGTGCCAGCAGTGCTTCTGAGCGGGGGGGCACAGATACGCAGTATTTT
V: TRBV7-2; J: TRBJ1-1; D: NA; size: once; CDR3: CASSFRRVTEAFF; DNA: TGTGCCAGCAGCTTTCGCAGGGTGACTGAAGCTTTCTTT
V: TRBV30; J: TRBJ2-2; D: NA; size: NA; CDR3: CAWRIGVNIGELFF; DNA: TGTGCCTGGAGGATCGGGGTTAACATCGGGGAGCTGTTTTTT
V: TRBV12-5; J: TRBJ2-7; D: NA; size: NA; CDR3: CASQAISSYEQYF; DNA: TGTGCTAGTCAAGCGATAAGTTCCTACGAGCAGTACTTC
V: TRBV30; J: TRBJ2-2; D: NA; size: NA; CDR3: CAWTGSTGELFF; DNA: TGTGCCTGGACAGGGAGCACCGGGGAGCTGTTTTTT
V: TRBV7-9; J: TRBJ2-1; D: NA; size: once; CDR3: CASSLAAAGNNEQFF; DNA: TGTGCCAGCAGCTTAGCGGCCGCGGGTAACAATGAGCAGTTCTTC
V: TRBV28; J: TRBJ2-7; D: TRBD1; size: NA; CDR3: CASSPGTASSYEQYF; DNA: TGTGCCAGCAGTCCCGGGACAGCAAGCTCCTACGAGCAGTACTTC
V: TRBV5-8; J: TRBJ1-2; D: NA; size: NA; CDR3: CASSLGQTPNYGYTF; DNA: TGTGCCAGCAGCTTGGGCCAGACACCTAACTATGGCTACACCTTC
V: TRBV6-6; J: TRBJ1-5; D: NA; size: NA; CDR3: CASWSGGGNQPQHF; DNA: TGTGCCAGCTGGTCGGGGGGAGGCAATCAGCCCCAGCATTTT
V: TRBV28; J: TRBJ1-6; D: TRBD1; size: NA; CDR3: CASSFHGQGPSPLHF; DNA: TGTGCCAGCAGTTTCCATGGACAGGGGCCTTCACCCCTCCACTTT
V: TRBV2; J: TRBJ1-6; D: NA; size: NA; CDR3: CAGSAESNSPLHF; DNA: TGTGCCGGGTCGGCGGAGTCTAATTCACCCCTCCACTTT